Included here is one T cell receptor (beta chain) sequence, with context. The specificity of this receptor is unknown. Per-base qualities were not stored, and no clone one base away is much larger. This sample was included in a study of cytomegalovirus exposure and HLA in healthy donors (TCRdb year 2017). A note on the overall study: An earlier analysis of about 530 of the donors reported 276 Gb of sequence data and 117 million unique TCR beta sequences obtained from about 180 million T cells. Approximately 330 gigabases of sequencing data and 91 million or so unique TCR sequences made up an early release that covered fewer than 650 HLA-typed donors. Of the roughly 400 genotyped donors, approximately 82% fell in the genetic ancestry cluster associated with self-reported Caucasian donors. The study aimed to test whether cataloging public T cell receptors could reveal signatures of past pathogen exposure. The study profiled the T cell repertoires of hundreds of subjects by immunosequencing and related them to cytomegalovirus serostatus. In addition to the first cohort of about 650 subjects, a separate validation cohort of approximately 110 different subjects was used. To predict cytomegalovirus infection status, the study brought together high-throughput TCR immunosequencing, statistical association of individual TCRs with disease status, and machine learning. To study patterns of TCR occurrence, a later analysis re-analyzed previously published TCR beta repertoires from several hundred donors and added high-resolution HLA genotyping. Rather than drawing on any new phenotypic data, the later analysis identified candidate immune exposures from TCR beta sequences and the way those sequences occurred across donors. An earlier analysis of roughly 580 of the donors used high-throughput TCR beta sequencing to judge whether each TCR beta V gene segment behaved as functional or pseudogenic. Donor age, sex, ethnicity and CMV serostatus were compiled alongside the repertoire data. A later genetic analysis used genome-wide SNP genotypes for about 60% of the roughly 700 donors, treating that subset as a discovery cohort. All discovery cohort repertoires had been generated on a single sequencing platform. HLA typing covered class I and class II loci at four-digit resolution. Typing coverage varied by locus: roughly 620-640 donors for A, B, C, DRB1 and DQB1; more than 500 for DQA1; approximately 570 for DPA1; roughly 450 for DPB1. Roughly 5 DR-DQ haplotypes were handled as single units for association and clustering, since linkage in the cohort was strong. On average, around 230,000 unique TCR beta nucleotide sequences were sequenced per donor among several hundred genotyped donors of the cohort, with 15% to 20% of those sequences being non-productive.

The cohort consisted of some 670 healthy bone marrow donors. Cohort members were all nominally healthy when sampled, although unrecorded immune exposures were likely present. The donor was CMV seronegative and belonged to the group of 350 or so seronegative cohort members. Each donor provided a peripheral blood sample, and peripheral blood mononuclear cells were used for TCR beta sequencing. The Qiagen DNeasy Blood Extraction Kit was used to extract genomic DNA from the blood cell samples. Here is what the overall study found, with its caveats: Specific HLA alleles were associated with over 15,000 TCR beta sequences at a false discovery rate of 0.05 in a later analysis. Correlated functional status among segregating V segments might reflect linkage disequilibrium, but an unknown experimental factor could not be ruled out. Sequencing depth was assumed to be roughly uniform across donors in the presence/absence analyses, though that assumption may not hold. A further reported finding was that TCR beta sequences accurately predicted the HLA-A and HLA-B alleles for most subjects in the first cohort. In both the original and validation cohorts, the classifier was reported to diagnose cytomegalovirus status with high specificity and sensitivity. According to a later genetic analysis, donors in an Asian-associated ancestry cluster had fewer N-insertions in productive TCRs than the roughly 670-donor mean. It was suggested by the authors that the approach could potentially be generalized to other disease states and immunological phenotypes. For the cohort, immune exposure information was limited to CMV serostatus. In a later analysis, the rate of TCR association differed among HLA loci, with DRB1 alleles having the most associated TCRs and HLA-C alleles having the fewest. Because counts were too low, some 17 rarely observed V segments, including chromosome 9 orphons, were excluded from the earlier analysis of around 590 of the donors. An association between a missense DCLRE1C variant and V-gene and J-gene trimming of TCR beta chains was found in a later genetic analysis and replicated in an independent cohort. Only TCR beta chains were sequenced in this cohort, and the absence of alpha or paired-chain data limited detectable features. In a later analysis, HLA-associated TCR beta chains showed more clonal expansion and lower generation probabilities than non-associated chains that were equally common. The sequencing pipeline was judged likely to have produced a cluster of highly shared sequence variants as a technical artifact. HLA typing was unavailable for some donors at each locus, so association tests used only the typed subset. In a later analysis, most CMV-associated TCR beta chains were found to appear HLA-restricted, with HLA associations seemingly driven largely by CMV exposure. Most TCR sequences were seen in very few donors, while some public TCRs were found in many individuals. In vitro tests confirmed that a few of the cytomegalovirus-associated TCR beta chains recognize cytomegalovirus antigens. According to a later analysis, parvovirus B19, influenza, CMV and Epstein-Barr virus appeared linked to several top co-occurrence clusters. Strong co-occurrence of HLA alleles, especially DR and DQ, made assigning TCR associations to individual alleles difficult. Broadly in line with IMGT annotations, most TCR beta V segments showed up in productive rearrangements about 87% or about 30% of the time in an earlier analysis of 587 of the donors. The study gave a list of under 200 TCR beta chains associated with cytomegalovirus.

Receptor amplification or capture employed the immunoSEQ multiplex PCR assay. For the multiplex PCR, a mixture combining 60 forward primers for TCR Vbeta segments and 13 reverse primers for TCR Jbeta segments was used. A multiplex PCR assay on genomic DNA amplified the CDR3 region of rearranged TCR beta genes. On the Illumina HiSeq System, the amplified TCR beta libraries were sequenced as 87-base-pair reads. For the original study's pipeline: Across the 700 or so repertoires, a later analysis counted around 80 million unique TCR beta chains, some 11 million of which were shared by at least two donors. Raw reads were error-corrected and collapsed into unique sequences with a nearest-neighbor algorithm that merged closely related sequences to remove PCR and sequencing errors. V, D and J gene segments were assigned by aligning CDR3 sequences to IMGT reference sequences. Each retained sequence needed at least a six-nucleotide match to both a V gene segment and a J gene segment. Rearrangements were called productive when the CDR3 lacked stop codons and stayed in frame with V and J; all others were non-productive. Following IMGT convention, CDR3 was defined as the stretch from the second conserved V-encoded cysteine up to the conserved J-encoded phenylalanine. In an earlier analysis of 587 of the donors, sequences lacking an unambiguous match to a single V gene segment were excluded. In an earlier analysis of some 590 of the donors, V segments were called functional above 56.7% productive rearrangements and were called segregating when the between-donor standard deviation exceeded 5%. A statistical classification framework was developed to diagnose cytomegalovirus status using the catalog of TCR beta chain sequences. In a later analysis, V and J genes were assigned by comparing TCR nucleotide sequences against IMGT/GENE-DB human TR gene sequences. In a later analysis, CDR3 sequences and most-parsimonious VDJ recombination scenarios were assigned using the TCRdist pipeline. In a later analysis, each TCR beta chain was defined by its CDR3 amino acid sequence together with its V-gene family, and reads without a unique V-gene family were excluded. A later analysis removed 600 or so highly shared, low-generation-probability nucleotide sequences to deal with suspected cross-contamination and a sequencing artifact. In a later analysis, a clonal expansion index for each public chain was calculated from normalized within-repertoire ranks of inferred template counts. In a later analysis, generation probabilities were computed using a VDJ recombination model fitted to out-of-frame rearrangements, and the results were checked against IGoR. Hypergeometric tests were used in a later analysis to score TCR-TCR, TCR-HLA and TCR-CMV co-occurrence, with a repertoire-size bias correction applied to the TCR pairs. To estimate false discovery rates, a later analysis permuted the HLA or CMV assignments 20 times. In a later analysis, co-occurring TCRs were grouped using DBSCAN, and TCRdist sequence similarity was added for clustering within HLA-allele-positive subsets. For co-occurrence clustering, repertoires with fewer than 30,000 or more than 120,000 public chains were excluded, along with four to six repertoires with anomalous nucleotide sharing. TCRdb's version of the immuneACCESS table is confined to in-frame rearrangements and falls short of the full clone set. An unresolved V gene accounts for under half of the shortfall where checked; the remainder is of unknown origin. D and trimming come from the DNA, and the V and J calls and clone size come from that table. The sample records 210,000 or so clones, roughly 80% of which are singletons. Jointly, the top ten make up roughly a sixth of the sample.

The receptor was isolated from a man between 35 and 55 years old in good health and CMV-seronegative. Sequencing was carried out using PBMCs.

The sequenced DNA: TGTGCCAGCAGCTCACGGACGGGACAGGGCCTCGAGCAGTACTTC. This sequence encodes CASSSRTGQGLEQYF. The rearrangement combines TRBV7-2 with TRBJ2-7; 9 nucleotides in the junction match TRBD1. There are 15 amino acids in the CDR3, from cysteine to phenylalanine inclusive. Of the read, only the CDR3 DNA is kept; its 45 bases are in frame from base 1. Based on the germline V gene, the CDR1 and CDR2 sequences are SGHTA and FQGNSA. V lost 4 bases and J lost 6 bases, and the count of bases not matched to a germline gene is 10.